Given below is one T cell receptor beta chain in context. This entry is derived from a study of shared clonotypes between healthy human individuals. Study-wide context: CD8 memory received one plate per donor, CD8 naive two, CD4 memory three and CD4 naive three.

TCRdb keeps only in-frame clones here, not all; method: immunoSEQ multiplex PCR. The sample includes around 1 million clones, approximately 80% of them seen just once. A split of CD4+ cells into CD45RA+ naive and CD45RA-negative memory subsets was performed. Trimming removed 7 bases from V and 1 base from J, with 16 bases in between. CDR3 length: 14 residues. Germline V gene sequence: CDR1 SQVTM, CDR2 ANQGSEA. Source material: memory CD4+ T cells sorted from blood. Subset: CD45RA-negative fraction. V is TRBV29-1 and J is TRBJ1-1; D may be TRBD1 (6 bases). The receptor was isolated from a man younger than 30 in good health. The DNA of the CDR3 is TGCAGCGCCTCAGACAGAGGGGGGAACACTGAAGCTTTCTTT. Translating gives CSASDRGGNTEAFF.